The source of this T cell receptor beta chain is a study of T cells in Graves' hyperthyroidism and ophthalmopathy. Concerning this clonotype: Its antigen remains unidentified.

Pregnant or lactating patients were excluded, as were those with uncontrolled infection or other autoimmune disease. The germline gives CDR1 MDHEN, CDR2 SYDVKM. CDR3 length: 15 residues. V lost 5 bases, J lost 5 bases, and 10 bases stayed unmatched. Study-wide findings and caveats: In the blood, most expanded thyroid clonotypes above 0.001 appeared as well.

Amplification targeted TCR beta CDR3 regions from RNA transcripts. First-round RT-PCR targeting the TCR CDR3 was performed with the HTBI primer set. MiXCR was run by TCRdb on the multiplex PCR reads, yielding one entry per CDR3 protein. The sample has some 300,000 distinct CDR3 sequences; about 19% are singletons. Sequencing used blood. The origin of this receptor is a man aged 45-65 years with Graves' ophthalmopathy. This chain uses TRBV28 with TRBJ2-7; 9 bases line up with TRBD1. Here the CDR3 reads CASSPPGQGRHEQYF. CDR3 sequence (DNA): TGTGCCAGCAGTCCCCCGGGACAGGGAAGACACGAGCAGTACTTC.